This T cell receptor beta chain was recorded in a study of the immune and genomic landscape of osteosarcoma. Study as a whole: Most patients, approximately 79%, had localized disease at diagnosis. Study conclusions and caveats: No matched normal tissue; external skin and blood data served as benchmarks. Clonality was higher in immune-hot C3 than cold C1, yet still low.

Per the germline V gene, CDR1 is LNHDA and CDR2 is SQIVND (reference sequence). J gave up 0 bases and V 5 bases, and 4 bases lay outside the gene matches. CDR3 length equals 15 residues. Some clones are missing from TCRdb's copy, which holds only in-frame ones; the method was immunoSEQ multiplex PCR. The repertoire holds some 390 clones, with 70% to 90% as singletons. Points on this clone: Its antigen is not known.

The origin of this receptor is a girl under 18 with osteosarcoma. The rearrangement links TRBV19 to TRBJ2-1; 7 bases match TRBD2. The sample consisted of tumor tissue from a local recurrence in the femur. CDR3 in amino acids: CASSGGVASYNEQFF. As DNA, the CDR3 is TGTGCCAGTAGTGGGGGGGTCGCCTCCTACAATGAGCAGTTCTTC.